This T cell receptor (beta chain) was recorded in a study of blood T cell repertoires in COVID-19. Original processing notes: Estimation of nucleated cell counts relied on the amplification of reference gene primers. Some clones are missing from TCRdb's copy, which holds only in-frame ones; the method was immunoSEQ multiplex PCR. V and J calls and clone size are given by that table; D and trimming were obtained from the DNA. The repertoire holds some 320,000 clones, roughly 86% seen once, with 7.8% in the top ten. The CDR3 spans 13 residues. V lost 4 bases, J lost 7 bases, and 13 bases lay in between. The germline V gene encodes CDR1 MDHEN and CDR2 SYDVKM.

The sequence was obtained from a woman aged 50 to 65 who had recovered from COVID-19. The sequenced sample was peripheral blood. The gene calls are TRBV28 and TRBJ1-2; no firm D call. The CDR3 DNA follows: TGTGCCAGCAGTTCCGGGAGGACGGCTGGCTACACCTTC. Protein: CASSSGRTAGYTF.